This passage covers 12 T cell receptor beta chains from one sample sequenced in a study of spatial heterogeneity in lung cancer. Study-level points and caveats: It was found that expanded intratumoral alpha and beta TCR counts tracked tumor mutation counts.

TCRdb recomputed calls from the 5' RACE reads with MiXCR, one row per CDR3 protein. The table lists 16,000 or so distinct CDR3 sequences, about 6.5% of them singletons. Their specific antigens are unknown. Documented time point: sample taken at primary tumor resection. The sequencing used lung tumor tissue, collected at surgery. The source of these receptors is a female donor with early-stage non-small cell lung cancer.

This clonotype was observed many times. V usage is TRBV7-9 and J usage is TRBJ2-5; D gene uncertain. The V and J ends lost 4 bases and 4 bases respectively, with 13 bases between them. The germline V gene encodes CDR1 SEHNR and CDR2 FQNEAQ (reference sequence). The CDR3 length is 14 residues. CDR3 protein: CASSSRRNTETQYF. For the CDR3, the DNA is TGTGCCAGCAGCTCTCGACGGAATACAGAGACCCAGTACTTC.

This clonotype was recorded many times. The gene calls are TRBV7-2 and TRBJ2-1; D is possibly TRBD1 (5 bases). Trimming pared 1 base from V and 7 bases from J, leaving 14 bases between. Germline-derived CDR1 and CDR2 are SGHTA and FQGNSA. This CDR3 contains 15 residues. The CDR3 loop reads CASSLDGRKGNEQFF. In nucleotides, the CDR3 is TGTGCCAGCAGCTTAGACGGGCGGAAGGGGAATGAGCAGTTCTTC. The full variable domain, its missing parts supplied by reference TRBV7-2 and TRBJ2-1, is GAGVSQSPSNKVTEKGKDVELRCDPISGHTALYWYRQSLGQGLEFLIYFQGNSAPDKSGLPSDRFSAERTGGSVSTLTIQRTQQEDSAVYLCASSLDGRKGNEQFFGPGTRLTVL.

This clonotype has at least ten counts. V and J are TRBV10-1 and TRBJ1-1; 10 nucleotides match TRBD1. The V gene's germline CDR1 is WNHNN and CDR2 SYGVQD (reference sequence). Germline trimming cut 6 bases from V and 8 bases from J; bases unmatched to any gene: 9. CDR3 length equals 14 residues. The CDR3 sequence: CASSHLPGQGEAFF. DNA of the CDR3: TGCGCCAGCAGCCACCTCCCGGGACAGGGGGAAGCTTTCTTT.

This clonotype was detected many times. The chain recombines TRBV6-2 or TRBV6-3 with TRBJ2-5; D tentatively reads TRBD1 or TRBD2 (5 bases each). With 6 bases removed from V and 7 bases from J, the gap between germline ends came to 18 bases. The V gene's germline CDR1 is MNHEY and CDR2 SVGEGT. This CDR3 has 14 residues. The CDR3 DNA sequence: TGTGCCAGCAGCCTTGCCAGCTCGAGGGGGACCCAGTACTTC. Amino acids: CASSLASSRGTQYF.

This clonotype has ten or more counts. The V gene is TRBV6-5, the J gene TRBJ1-3; 8 bases agree with TRBD1. V was clipped by 2 bases and J by 3 bases; unmatched bases: 3. CDR1 is MNHEY, CDR2 SVGAGI, per germline. CDR3 size: 15 residues. The DNA of the CDR3 is TGTGCCAGCAGTTACGGCAGGGGGCATGGAAACACCATATATTTT. This translates into CASSYGRGHGNTIYF.

The chain combines TRBV20-1 with TRBJ2-5; D tentatively fits TRBD1 or TRBD2 (5 bases each). This CDR3 has 16 residues. V dropped 0 bases and J dropped 4 bases, with 18 bases sitting between them. The V gene's germline CDR1 is DFQATT and CDR2 SNEGSKA (reference sequence). The DNA for the CDR3 is TGCAGTGCTAGAGAGAGCGGTGGGCTGGGGCTAGAGACCCAGTACTTC. Its translation: CSARESGGLGLETQYF.

This clonotype was seen many times. The rearrangement links TRBV9 to TRBJ1-1; D gene unclear. In germline, CDR1 is SGDLS, CDR2 YYNGEE. Trimming cost V 0 bases and J 1 base, with 7 bases left between them. This CDR3 is 14 amino acids long. The CDR3 is CASSVEAWNTEAFF. The CDR3 region has the DNA TGTGCCAGCAGCGTAGAAGCATGGAACACTGAAGCTTTCTTT.

This clonotype has ten or more counts. The V gene is TRBV7-9, the J gene TRBJ2-1, with D perhaps matching TRBD2 (6 bases). Trimming took 2 bases from V and 7 from J, leaving 18 bases between them. This CDR3 has 16 residues. From germline, CDR1 is SEHNR and CDR2 FQNEAQ (reference sequence). The CDR3 DNA sequence: TGTGCCAGCAGCTTAAGGGCCAGCGGGCTAGGGAATGAGCAGTTCTTC. Amino acid sequence: CASSLRASGLGNEQFF.

This clonotype was counted many times. The gene calls are TRBV5-1 and TRBJ2-2; weak D call: TRBD2 (6 bases). The germline gives CDR1 SGHRS, CDR2 YFSETQ. CDR3 size: 13 residues. The germline V and J ends were trimmed by 2 bases and 4 bases, with 6 bases remaining between them. The CDR3 DNA reads as TGCGCCAGCAGCTTCGGGAGCACCGGGGAGCTGTTTTTT. Amino acids: CASSFGSTGELFF.

The chain carries TRBV11-3 and TRBJ2-3; TRBD2 might be the D (6 bases). Germline V CDR1 and CDR2: SGHNT, YENEEA. Trimming shortened V by 0 bases and J by 2 bases, and 12 bases separated the two germline ends. The CDR3 contains 16 residues. The CDR3 sequence is CASSLDLGGTTDTQYF. The CDR3 coding sequence is TGTGCCAGCAGCTTAGATCTGGGCGGGACCACAGATACGCAGTATTTT.

The rearrangement links TRBV7-2 to TRBJ1-6, with D unresolved. CDR1 and CDR2 (germline): SGHTA, FQGNSA. The CDR3 extends over 15 amino acids. V gave up 1 base and J gave up 10 bases, with 14 bases separating them. The CDR3 nucleotides are TGTGCCAGCAGCTTAGTTTCCGGCGGGGTATCACCCCTCCACTTT. It codes for CASSLVSGGVSPLHF.

This clonotype was seen repeatedly, ten times or more. The chain joins TRBV20-1 to TRBJ1-2, with D unresolved. V lost 1 base, J lost 0 bases, and 9 bases lay in between. The germline V gene has CDR1 DFQATT and CDR2 SNEGSKA (reference sequence). The CDR3 covers 14 residues. Written as DNA, the CDR3 is TGCAGTGCTAGAGGTGTAGAAACTAACTATGGCTACACCTTC. Its protein is CSARGVETNYGYTF.